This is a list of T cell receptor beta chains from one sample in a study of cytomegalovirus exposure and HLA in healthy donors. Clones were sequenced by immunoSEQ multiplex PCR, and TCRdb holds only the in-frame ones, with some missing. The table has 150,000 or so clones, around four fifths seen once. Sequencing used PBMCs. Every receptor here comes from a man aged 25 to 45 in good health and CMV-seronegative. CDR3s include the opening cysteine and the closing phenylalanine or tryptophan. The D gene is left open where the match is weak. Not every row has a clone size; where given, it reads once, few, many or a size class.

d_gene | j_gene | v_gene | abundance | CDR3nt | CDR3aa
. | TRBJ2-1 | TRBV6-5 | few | TGTGCCAGCAGCCCCCTAGGGGCAGGAAACAATGAGCAGTTCTTC | CASSPLGAGNNEQFF
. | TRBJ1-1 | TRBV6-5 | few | TGTGCCAGCAGTTTTATCCCGCGGGAGAACACTGAAGCTTTCTTT | CASSFIPRENTEAFF
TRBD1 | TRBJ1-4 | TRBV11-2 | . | TGTGCCAGCAGGCCGGGACAGGGTAATGAAAAACTGTTTTTT | CASRPGQGNEKLFF
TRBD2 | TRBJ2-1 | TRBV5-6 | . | TGTGCCAGCAGCTCAGGAGGCGGGAGCTCCTACAATGAGCAGTTCTTC | CASSSGGGSSYNEQFF
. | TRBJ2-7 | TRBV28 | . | TGTGCCAGCAGCACCGGGACTTGGTCCCCCGAGCAGTACTTC | CASSTGTWSPEQYF
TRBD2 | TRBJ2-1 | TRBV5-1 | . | TGCGCCAGCACCAGGGAGGGCGGCTCCTACAATGAGCAGTTCTTC | CASTREGGSYNEQFF
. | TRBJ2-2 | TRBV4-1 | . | TGCGCCAGCAGCCCCGCAGGTGGCGGGGAGCTGTTTTTT | CASSPAGGGELFF
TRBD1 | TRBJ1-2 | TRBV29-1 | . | TGCAGCGCCGGGCAGGGGGCCGGCTATGGCTACACCTTC | CSAGQGAGYGYTF
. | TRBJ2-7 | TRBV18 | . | TGTGCCAGCTCACCACCCGGGACTCCTACTTACGAGCAGTACTTC | CASSPPGTPTYEQYF
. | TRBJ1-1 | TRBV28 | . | TGTGCCAGCAGTTTATCGACAGAAAGGGGCACTGAAGCTTTCTTT | CASSLSTERGTEAFF
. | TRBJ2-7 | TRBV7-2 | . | TGTGCCAGCAGCCCTCACAGTTTGAGCTCCTACGAGCAGTACTTC | CASSPHSLSSYEQYF
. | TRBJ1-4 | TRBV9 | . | TGTGCCAGCAGCCGTAAACAGGGAAATTCTGAAAAACTGTTTTTT | CASSRKQGNSEKLFF
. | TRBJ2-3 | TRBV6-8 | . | TGTGCCAGCAGTTACTCTCACGTTGTTGCAGCTAGTTGCACAGATACGCAGTATTTT | CASSYSHVVAASCTDTQYF
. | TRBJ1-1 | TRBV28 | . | TGTGCCACCCAGGAGGGGCCAAACCGGGGAGCTTTCTTT | CATQEGPNRGAFF
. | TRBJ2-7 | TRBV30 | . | TGTGCCTGGGGGCAGGCTGCCTACGAGCAGTACTTC | CAWGQAAYEQYF
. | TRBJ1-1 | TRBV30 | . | TGTGCCTGGAAAGTTCACGCGGTCTCCGACGCTTTCTTT | CAWKVHAVSDAFF
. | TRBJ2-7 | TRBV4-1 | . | TGCGCCAGCAGCCAATTCTCCGGAAGGGGAGGCTACGAGCAGTACTTC | CASSQFSGRGGYEQYF
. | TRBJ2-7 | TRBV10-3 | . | TGTGCCATCGGCAGGGCCTACGAGCAGTACTTC | CAIGRAYEQYF
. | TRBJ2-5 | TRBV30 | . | TGTGCCTGGAGTGTACGATTTATAGTCCAAGAGACCCAGTACTTC | CAWSVRFIVQETQYF
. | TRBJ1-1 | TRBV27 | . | TGTGCCAGCAGTTTTTCACAGTTCACTGAAGCTTTCTTT | CASSFSQFTEAFF
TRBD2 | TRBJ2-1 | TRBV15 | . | TGTGCCACCAGCCTTCCGGGTCCTAATTTTCGGGGGGGCCTTAATGAGCAGTTCTTC | CATSLPGPNFRGGLNEQFF
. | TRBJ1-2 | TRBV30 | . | TGTGCCTGGAGTGACAGGGTTAGTGGCTACACCTTC | CAWSDRVSGYTF
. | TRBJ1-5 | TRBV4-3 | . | TGCGCCAGCAGCCAAGATCTCTTGGCTCAGCCCCAGCATTTT | CASSQDLLAQPQHF
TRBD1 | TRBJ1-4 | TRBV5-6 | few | TGTGCCAGCAGCTGGGGACAGGGTTCTAATGAAAAACTGTTTTTT | CASSWGQGSNEKLFF
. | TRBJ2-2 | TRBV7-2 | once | TGTGCCAGCAGTTTTCACCATAGGAACACCGGGGAGCTGTTTTTT | CASSFHHRNTGELFF
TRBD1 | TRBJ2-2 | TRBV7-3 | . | TGTGCCAGCAGCCCACCTAACGGACAGGGACAATCCGGGGAGCTGTTTTTT | CASSPPNGQGQSGELFF
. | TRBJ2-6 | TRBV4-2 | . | TGTGCCAGCACCGGGAGATCCGGATCTGGGGCCAACGTCCTGACTTTC | CASTGRSGSGANVLTF
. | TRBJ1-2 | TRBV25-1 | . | TGTGCCAGCAGTGAGGCGACTCTATCGATCTACACCTTC | CASSEATLSIYTF